Listed below are T cell receptor beta chains from one sample, sequenced in a study of cytotoxic CD8 clonotypes in ibrutinib-treated CLL. Measured with immunoSEQ multiplex PCR; TCRdb has only the in-frame clones, and not every one. The data contain 50,000 or so clones, around four fifths of them singletons. The sample here was PBMCs, taken after 24 months of ibrutinib treatment. The receptor source for this set is a human donor with chronic lymphocytic leukemia. Each CDR3 is given without its conserved first and last residue.

v_gene,len,CDR3aa
TRBV5-8,12,ASSPLRQKDTQY
TRBV2,14,ASSSTTSGKGDTQY
TRBV5-1,11,ASSTGLAEEQY
TRBV7-9,10,ASSPAPGAQY
TRBV7-6,15,ASSLGHPGTTSNEQF
TRBV6-6,13,ASREGPQGTDTQY
TRBV10-1,14,ASSGAGGLLQNEQF
TRBV11-2,10,ASSSGTDTQY
TRBV7-9,9,ASVFGNEQF
TRBV29-1,12,SVAPKVGGTEAF
TRBV9,13,ASSVVGQRNYGYT
TRBV5-1,15,ASSPGTGPNMNTEAF
TRBV19,12,ASSSRTGNYGYT
TRBV5-1,13,ASSPSTSGIYEQY
TRBV7-9,11,ASSLERRGEQF
TRBV14,16,ASSPLAGGPISYNEQF
TRBV19,11,ASSQPGRNEQF
TRBV5-1,13,ASSLAVSSGNTIY
TRBV5-1,13,ASSRIEATNEKLF
TRBV30,15,AWRLSRAGGFTDTQY
TRBV28,11,ASSELLNEKLF
TRBV28,14,ASSFRGLAGVGEQF
TRBV18,13,ASSPDTPRGEKLF
TRBV5-6,13,ASSLVVAGVDEQF
TRBV5-4,14,ASSPGLAGTSDTQY
TRBV5-6,12,ASSLMGGQNEQF
TRBV19,12,ASSTDRGTDTQY
TRBV7-2,13,ASSLLQGAVGELF
TRBV2,13,ASSFPDGYNQPQH
TRBV5-1,14,ASSSGGRPEEETQY
TRBV6-5,12,ASSYATGNQPQH
TRBV2,12,ASSVKGGSEPQH
TRBV7-9,10,ASSAGGETQY
TRBV6-5,12,ASSLDYQGYEQY
TRBV5-4,12,ASSLSASNTEAF
TRBV5-4,11,ASSLDRSETQY
TRBV23-1,16,ASSQSRPGGSSYNEQF
TRBV7-2,14,ASSRPTGGPSYEQY
TRBV19,14,ASMVSGTSGNNEQF
TRBV5-1,13,ASRPDRGQGYEQY
TRBV7-2,14,ASSRTGTSRINEQF
TRBV10-1,12,ASSDGDGQETQY
TRBV30,13,AWRPSGVNTGELF
TRBV28,13,ASRSGTGEVNEQF
TRBV11-2,13,ASSKRRQGAYEQY
TRBV2,13,ASSGQAYPYNEQF
TRBV2,13,ASTSGTGGGGELF
TRBV6-6,12,ASSWGRKGTEAF